This entry lists 5 T cell receptor beta chains sequenced from one sample in a study of blood T cell repertoires in COVID-19. TCRdb keeps only in-frame clones here, not all; method: immunoSEQ multiplex PCR. The data show about 140,000 clones, with approximately 84% seen just once and 1.5% to 2% held by the top ten. Sequencing input: PBMCs or T cells enriched from blood (not recorded which). Receptors originate from a woman aged 18-29 years who had been exposed to COVID-19.

This sequence joins TRBV7-9 and TRBJ2-1; D ambiguous. V gave up 1 base and J gave up 7 bases, with 11 bases separating them. Per the germline V gene, CDR1 is SEHNR and CDR2 is FQNEAQ (reference sequence). There are 14 residues in the CDR3. The DNA for the CDR3 is TGTGCCAGCAGCTTAGACCGGTTTTCGAATGAGCAGTTCTTC. Protein: CASSLDRFSNEQFF.

The gene calls are TRBV28 and TRBJ1-1, with D possibly being TRBD1 (5 bases). Trimming pared 2 bases from V and 6 bases from J, leaving 13 bases between. Looked up from germline, CDR1 is MDHEN and CDR2 is SYDVKM. The CDR3 consists of 14 residues. CDR3 amino acids: CASSLGRGAAEAFF. The CDR3 nucleotides are TGTGCCAGCAGTTTAGGGAGGGGCGCCGCTGAAGCTTTCTTT.

The genes are TRBV5-4 and TRBJ2-3, with 9 nucleotides matching TRBD2. Germline V lookup: CDR1 SGHNT, CDR2 YYREEE (reference sequence). The CDR3 totals 15 residues. Trimming removed 3 bases from V and 1 base from J; junction bases left unmatched: 3. The CDR3 DNA reads TGTGCCAGCAGCTCTATAGCGGGAGGCACAGATACGCAGTATTTT. Protein product: CASSSIAGGTDTQYF. Together with reference TRBV5-4 and TRBJ2-3, the CDR3 gives the full variable domain: ETGVTQSPTHLIKTRGQQVTLRCSSQSGHNTVSWYQQALGQGPQFIFQYYREEENGRGNFPPRFSGLQFPNYSSELNVNALELDDSALYLCASSSIAGGTDTQYFGPGTRLTVL.

The chain employs TRBV5-6 and TRBJ2-7; the match to TRBD2 covers 8 bases. Germline assignment: CDR1 SGHDT and CDR2 YYEEEE. J was trimmed by 1 base and V by 0 bases; bases with no gene match: 3. This CDR3 has 15 amino acids. The CDR3 DNA follows: TGTGCCAGCAGCTTGGTATCTAGCGGGTCCTACGAGCAGTACTTC. Translating it yields CASSLVSSGSYEQYF.

V is TRBV7-9 and J is TRBJ2-7, with D possibly matching TRBD1 (6 bases). The germline V gene has CDR1 SEHNR and CDR2 FQNEAQ (reference sequence). Trimming removed 2 bases from V and 9 bases from J, with 11 bases in between. CDR3 length: 12 residues. CDR3 nucleotides: TGTGCCAGCAGCTTATCACAGGGTTTGCAGTACTTC. Amino acids: CASSLSQGLQYF. Combining the CDR3 with reference TRBV7-9 and TRBJ2-7 gives the whole variable domain DTGVSQNPRHKITKRGQNVTFRCDPISEHNRLYWYRQTLGQGPEFLTYFQNEAQLEKSRLLSDRFSAERPKGSFSTLEIQRTEQGDSAMYLCASSLSQGLQYFGPGTRLTVT.